The source of this T cell receptor (beta chain) is a study of regulatory T cells in long-lasting Graves disease. In germline, CDR1 is MDHEN, CDR2 SYDVKM. The ends lost 5 bases at V and 4 bases at J; junction bases unmatched: 6. This CDR3 has 15 amino acids. This clonotype has at least ten counts. According to the study, TCR beta libraries were built with iRepertoire HTBI primers and CDR3-region Arm-PCR. In the source study's methods: Analysis of the samples identified roughly 62 TRBV and about 14 TRBJ segments. TCRdb re-derived calls from the multiplex PCR reads in MiXCR, one entry per CDR3 protein. These V and J calls are TCRdb output, not the study's own analysis. The sample lists fewer than 450,000 distinct CDR3 sequences; around 24% were seen once. As to time point: persistent/refractory GD, antithyroid drugs over 5 years with positive TRAb. There was RNA extracted from PBMCs, and the TCR library was made from it.

Sequenced here: peripheral blood mononuclear cells (PBMCs), sampled when the disease was refractory, from a patient treated with antithyroid drugs. This clonotype was obtained from a female donor with Graves disease. The V gene is TRBV28, the J gene TRBJ2-5, with TRBD1 identical over 11 bases. In nucleotides, the CDR3 is TGTGCCAGCAGTGGCGGGACAGGGGGGTTAGAGACCCAGTACTTC. Translation: CASSGGTGGLETQYF.